This T cell receptor (beta chain) was identified in a study of response to subunit inactivated influenza vaccine. MiXCR, run by TCRdb on the RT-PCR reads, gives a single entry per CDR3 protein. Of roughly 700,000 distinct CDR3 sequences listed, over 11% are singletons. The CDR3 is 16 residues long. CDR1 MGHRA and CDR2 YSYEKL come from the germline V gene. The junction had 12 bases not matched to a gene; V was cut back by 5 bases and J by 6 bases. This clonotype has just a few counts. Its antigen is still unknown. Study-wide results and limits: Every seasonal influenza vaccination brings in few new T cells, the authors suggested.

The TCR sequence derives from a man aged 50-60 years who received an inactivated influenza vaccine. This chain links TRBV4-1 with TRBJ2-2, with 7 bases lining up with TRBD2. The sequenced sample was PBMCs from blood, obtained around two weeks before vaccination. The CDR3 DNA reads TGCGCCAGCAGCAAAGGACCGGGAGGAAGACCCGGGGAGCTGTTTTTT. As protein: CASSKGPGGRPGELFF.